Described below is a single T cell receptor (beta chain) sequence and its context. This record belongs to a study of shared clonotypes between healthy human individuals. In the naive CD8 group, cells lacked CD45RO and were positively selected for CCR7, so terminally differentiated effector memory CD45RA+ cells were left out. Those who donated, Caucasian adults without exception, all lived in Nashville, Tennessee. Profiled with immunoSEQ multiplex PCR; TCRdb holds only in-frame clones, not every one. The sample shows some 2 million clones, around 96% of them seen only once. The sequence came from a man aged 18-30 years in good health. The sample comprised naive CD8+ T cells sorted from blood.

CDR3 region: CARDEQSTDTQYF. The CDR3 nucleotides are TGTGCCAGAGACGAGCAGAGCACAGATACGCAGTATTTT. This chain connects TRBV2 to TRBJ2-3; D not resolved. Germline assignment: CDR1 SNHLY and CDR2 FYNNEI. The CDR3 extends over 13 amino acids. V lost 9 bases to trimming and J lost 0 bases, with 10 bases between them.